The 21 T cell receptor beta chains given below trace back to one sample, sequenced in a study of cytomegalovirus exposure and HLA in healthy donors. The PCR contained 60 Vbeta and 13 Jbeta primers. Measured with immunoSEQ multiplex PCR; TCRdb has only the in-frame clones, and not every one. Seen here are over 150,000 clones, over 65% observed once, and the top ten hold 1.4% to 1.5%. The specimen sequenced was PBMCs. The receptors here all came from a woman aged 30 to 39 in good health and CMV-seropositive.

The chain employs TRBV14 and TRBJ1-1, with 9 bases lining up with TRBD1. Germline values: CDR1 SGHDN, CDR2 FVKESK. J was trimmed by 10 bases and V by 5 bases; bases with no gene match: 14. This CDR3 is 15 amino acids long. The CDR3 DNA sequence: TGTGCCAGCAGCATACCGGGACAGGGTCATGATAGAGCTTTCTTT. Translation gives CASSIPGQGHDRAFF.

The chain joins TRBV6-5 to TRBJ1-2, with D possibly TRBD1 on 6 matching bases. Germline lookup yields CDR1 MNHEY and CDR2 SVGAGI. With 2 bases removed from V and 10 bases from J, the gap between germline ends came to 17 bases. This CDR3 has 14 amino acids. This CDR3 is CASSYRGPGQTYTF. For the CDR3, the DNA is TGTGCCAGCAGTTACAGGGGACCTGGACAGACCTACACCTTC.

This clone was observed a few times. J is TRBJ1-2 and V is TRBV28; D is possibly TRBD1 (6 bases). CDR1 MDHEN and CDR2 SYDVKM come from the germline V gene. Trimming took 3 bases from V and 7 from J, leaving 12 bases between them. The CDR3 extends over 13 amino acids. As DNA, the CDR3 is TGTGCCAGCAGTTTTCTGGGGGCGGGTGGCTACACCTTC. It translates to CASSFLGAGGYTF.

The genes are TRBV7-3 and TRBJ2-7; 9 nucleotides match TRBD1. The V gene's germline CDR1 is SGHTA and CDR2 FQGTGA. The CDR3 extends over 15 amino acids. With V trimmed by 2 bases and J by 6 bases, 8 bases remained unmatched. The chain's CDR3 is CASSLEVQGACEQYF. The CDR3 region has the DNA TGTGCCAGCAGCTTAGAGGTACAGGGGGCTTGCGAGCAGTACTTC. The full variable domain, in which reference TRBV7-3 and TRBJ2-7 provide the parts outside the CDR3, is GAGVSQTPSNKVTEKGKYVELRCDPISGHTALYWYRQSLGQGPEFLIYFQGTGAADDSGLPNDRFFAVRPEGSVSTLKIQRTERGDSAVYLCASSLEVQGACEQYFGPGTRLTVT.

This clone was seen a handful of times. The V and J genes are TRBV4-3 and TRBJ1-2; the D gene is possibly TRBD1 (5 bases). Germline V gives CDR1 LGHNA, CDR2 YSLEER. CDR3 length: 14 amino acids. V lost 4 bases and J 1 base, leaving 10 bases between the germline ends. CDR3 region: CASSRRDSNYGYTF. CDR3 coding DNA: TGCGCCAGCAGCCGAAGAGACAGTAACTATGGCTACACCTTC.

V usage is TRBV6-4 and J usage is TRBJ2-1; 11 nucleotides align to TRBD2. V was clipped by 5 bases and J by 6 bases; unmatched bases: 6. Per germline, CDR1 MRHNA and CDR2 SNTAGT. The CDR3 covers 15 residues. The CDR3 bases are TGTGCCAGCAGTATCGAACTAGCGGGAGCCAATGAGCAGTTCTTC. Protein product: CASSIELAGANEQFF.

The chain has TRBV28 and TRBJ2-1; 13 nucleotides agree with TRBD2. The ends lost 5 bases at V and 3 bases at J; junction bases unmatched: 7. The CDR3 is made up of 17 amino acids. The germline V gene encodes CDR1 MDHEN and CDR2 SYDVKM. Written as DNA, the CDR3 is TGTGCCAGCAGTCCCTCCGGGACTAGCGGGATCTACAATGAGCAGTTCTTC. As protein: CASSPSGTSGIYNEQFF.

This chain uses TRBV7-2 with TRBJ2-1, with 10 bases identical to TRBD2. CDR1 is SGHTA, CDR2 FQGNSA, per germline. The CDR3 totals 17 residues. J lost 9 bases, V lost 4 bases, and 15 bases had no gene match. CDR3 in DNA: TGTGCCAGCAGCTCAGGCCTAGCGGGAGTAAGCCGTAGTGAGCAGTTCTTC. It is translated as CASSSGLAGVSRSEQFF. Variable domain in full (rest from reference TRBV7-2 and TRBJ2-1): GAGVSQSPSNKVTEKGKDVELRCDPISGHTALYWYRQSLGQGLEFLIYFQGNSAPDKSGLPSDRFSAERTGGSVSTLTIQRTQQEDSAVYLCASSSGLAGVSRSEQFFGPGTRLTVL.

J is TRBJ2-5 and V is TRBV27; 7 bases map to TRBD2. The V and J ends lost 9 bases and 5 bases, in that order; junction bases with no gene match: 18. The CDR3 contains 16 residues. From germline, CDR1 is MNHEY and CDR2 SMNVEV (reference sequence). CDR3 nucleotides: TGTGCCAGTGGCGGCCCCCAGCGGGGTTCGGAGGAGACCCAGTACTTC. Translated: CASGGPQRGSEETQYF.

This clone was detected only a few times. V usage is TRBV30 and J usage is TRBJ1-2, with 7 bases aligning to TRBD1. Unmatched junction bases numbered 5, after V lost 3 bases and J lost 13 bases. Germline lookup yields CDR1 GTSNPN and CDR2 SVGIG (reference sequence). The CDR3 contains 10 residues. CDR3 nucleotides: TGTGCCTGGAGCGCAGGGGGGACCACCTTC. Translated, it gives CAWSAGGTTF.

This clone came up a few times. In nucleotides, the CDR3 is TGTGCCAGCAGCTCAACAGGGGCTAGCGGGAGCTATGAGCAGTTCTTC. Its protein product is CASSSTGASGSYEQFF. The chain uses TRBV11-2 and TRBJ2-1, with 10 bases identical to TRBD2. The CDR3 is made up of 16 amino acids. Germline CDR1 SGHAT, CDR2 FQNNGV. V shed 4 bases, J shed 8 bases, and the junction held 11 bases outside the gene matches. The whole variable domain, filled in from reference TRBV11-2 and TRBJ2-1, reads EAGVAQSPRYKIIEKRQSVAFWCNPISGHATLYWYQQILGQGPKLLIQFQNNGVVDDSQLPKDRFSAERLKGVDSTLKIQPAKLEDSAVYLCASSSTGASGSYEQFFGPGTRLTVL.

This clone was found once. The chain links TRBV28 to TRBJ1-2; 10 bases fit TRBD1. After removal of 3 bases from V and 8 bases from J, the junction contained 6 bases not matched to a gene. The CDR3 sequence is 14 residues long. Germline lookup yields CDR1 MDHEN and CDR2 SYDVKM. DNA for the CDR3: TGTGCCAGCAGTTTCGGGGACAGGGGTGGAGGCTACACCTTC. Protein: CASSFGDRGGGYTF.

This clone was seen a few times. The J gene is TRBJ2-3, the V gene TRBV4-2; 7 nucleotides align to TRBD2. Trimming at V came to 0 bases and at J to 5 bases, leaving 8 bases not matched to a gene. The length of the CDR3 is 16 residues. From germline, CDR1 is LGHNA and CDR2 YNFKEQ. CDR3 region: CASSQEGEGRGDTQYF. DNA of the CDR3: TGTGCCAGCAGCCAAGAAGGGGAGGGCCGAGGAGATACGCAGTATTTT.

The chain couples TRBV2 to TRBJ2-1; a weak D match, TRBD1 (5 bases). Trimming stripped 7 bases from V and 4 bases from J, with 20 bases between. Germline V gene sequence: CDR1 SNHLY, CDR2 FYNNEI. The CDR3 runs 16 residues. This chain's CDR3 is CASIGTGAGKYNEQFF. The CDR3 DNA reads as TGTGCCAGCATCGGAACTGGGGCTGGGAAGTACAATGAGCAGTTCTTC.

The J gene is TRBJ2-3, the V gene TRBV6-5; D unclear. The CDR3 totals 11 residues. Looked up from germline, CDR1 is MNHEY and CDR2 is SVGAGI. Trimming took off 4 bases at V and 8 bases at J, with 7 bases between the two ends. The CDR3 bases are TGTGCCAGCAGTTCTAGTGGTACGCAGTATTTT. This encodes CASSSSGTQYF.

The chain recombines TRBV5-1 with TRBJ2-7; 10 bases map to TRBD2. This CDR3 has 16 residues. Germline trimming cut 3 bases from V and 4 bases from J; bases unmatched to any gene: 10. Germline V gene sequence: CDR1 SGHRS, CDR2 YFSETQ. This CDR3 reads CASSSLAGGSLYEQYF. For the CDR3, the DNA is TGCGCCAGCAGCTCATTAGCGGGAGGTTCTCTGTACGAGCAGTACTTC. Using reference TRBV5-1 and TRBJ2-7 for the parts outside the CDR3, the full variable domain is KAGVTQTPRYLIKTRGQQVTLSCSPISGHRSVSWYQQTPGQGLQFLFEYFSETQRNKGNFPGRFSGRQFSNSRSEMNVSTLELGDSALYLCASSSLAGGSLYEQYFGPGTRLTVT.

The rearrangement links TRBV6-5 to TRBJ1-5, with D tentatively TRBD1 (6 bases). Per germline, CDR1 MNHEY and CDR2 SVGAGI. The CDR3 spans 15 residues. V was cut by 5 bases and J by 1 base, with 12 bases left in between. The CDR3 sequence: CASSPRTESNQPQHF. In DNA, the CDR3 is TGTGCCAGCAGTCCTAGGACAGAGAGCAATCAGCCCCAGCATTTT.

This chain joins TRBV5-4 and TRBJ2-1; D is perhaps TRBD2 (6 bases). The CDR3 totals 11 residues. Germline assignment: CDR1 SGHNT and CDR2 YYREEE (reference sequence). V was cut by 4 bases and J by 9 bases, with 8 bases left in between. Here the CDR3 reads CASSPGGEQFF. The CDR3 coding sequence is TGTGCCAGCAGCCCCGGGGGTGAGCAGTTCTTC.

V usage is TRBV9 and J usage is TRBJ2-7; D is possibly TRBD2 (5 bases). The V end was cut by 0 bases, the J end by 0 bases, with 10 bases between. The CDR3 covers 15 residues. In germline, CDR1 is SGDLS, CDR2 YYNGEE. For the CDR3, the DNA is TGTGCCAGCAGCGTAGCACCGGGGTTCTCCTACGAGCAGTACTTC. Translated: CASSVAPGFSYEQYF.

The chain has TRBV12-5 and TRBJ2-1; 8 nucleotides align to TRBD1. CDR1 is LGHNT, CDR2 FRNRAP, per germline. The CDR3 extends over 15 amino acids. V shed 3 bases and J 8 bases; nucleotides not matched to a gene: 9. CDR3: CASGFGAGGADEQFF. CDR3 bases: TGTGCTAGTGGTTTTGGGGCAGGGGGCGCAGATGAGCAGTTCTTC.

The V and J genes are TRBV30 and TRBJ1-3, with D uncertain. Between the trimmed V and J ends, which lost 0 bases and 0 bases, there was a span of 12 bases. There are 16 residues in the CDR3. Germline-derived CDR1 and CDR2 are GTSNPN and SVGIG (reference sequence). The CDR3 coding sequence is TGTGCCTGGAGTGTAAGTCCCAGAATCTCTGGAAACACCATATATTTT. It specifies CAWSVSPRISGNTIYF.